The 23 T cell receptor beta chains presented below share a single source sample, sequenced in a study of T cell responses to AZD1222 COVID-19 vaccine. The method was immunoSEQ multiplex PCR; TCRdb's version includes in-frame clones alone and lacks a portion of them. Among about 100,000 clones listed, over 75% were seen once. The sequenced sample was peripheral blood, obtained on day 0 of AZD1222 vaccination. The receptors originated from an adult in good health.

Here the CDR3 reads CASSQGVTRPGRGYTF. CDR3 in DNA: TGTGCCAGCAGCCAAGGGGTTACCCGGCCAGGTCGTGGCTACACCTTC. This sequence joins TRBV14 and TRBJ1-2; D not resolved. The germline V and J ends were trimmed by 1 base and 7 bases, with 19 bases remaining between them. In germline, CDR1 is SGHDN, CDR2 FVKESK. The CDR3 sequence is 16 residues long.

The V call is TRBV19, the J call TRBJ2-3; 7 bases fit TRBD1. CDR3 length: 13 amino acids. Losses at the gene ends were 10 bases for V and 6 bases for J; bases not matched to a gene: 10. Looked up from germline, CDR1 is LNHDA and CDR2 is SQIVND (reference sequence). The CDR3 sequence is CATTATGTDTQYF. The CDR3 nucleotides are TGTGCCACCACGGCGACAGGGACGGATACGCAGTATTTT.

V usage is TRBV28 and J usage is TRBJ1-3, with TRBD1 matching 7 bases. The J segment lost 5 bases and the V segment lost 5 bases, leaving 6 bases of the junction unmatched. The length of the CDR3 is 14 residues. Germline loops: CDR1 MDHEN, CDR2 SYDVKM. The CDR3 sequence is CASSPQGTRNTIYF. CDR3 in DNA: TGTGCCAGCAGTCCACAGGGGACTAGAAACACCATATATTTT.

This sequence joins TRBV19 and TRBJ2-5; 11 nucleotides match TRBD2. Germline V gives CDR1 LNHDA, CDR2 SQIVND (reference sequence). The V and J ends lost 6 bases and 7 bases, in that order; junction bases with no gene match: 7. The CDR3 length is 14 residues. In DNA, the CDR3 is TGTGCCAGTAGCCCGACTAGCGGGGTCGGGACCCAGTACTTC. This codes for CASSPTSGVGTQYF.

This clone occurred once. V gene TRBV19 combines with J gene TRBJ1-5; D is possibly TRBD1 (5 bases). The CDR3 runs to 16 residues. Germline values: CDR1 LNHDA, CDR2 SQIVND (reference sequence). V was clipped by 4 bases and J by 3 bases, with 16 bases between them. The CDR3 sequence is CASSNAGWRNNQPQHF. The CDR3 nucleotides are TGTGCCAGTAGTAACGCAGGGTGGCGAAACAATCAGCCCCAGCATTTT.

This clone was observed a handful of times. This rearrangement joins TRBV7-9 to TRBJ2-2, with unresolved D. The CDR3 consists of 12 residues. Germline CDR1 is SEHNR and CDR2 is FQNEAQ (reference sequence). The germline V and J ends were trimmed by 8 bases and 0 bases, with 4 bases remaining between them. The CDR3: CASRTNTGELFF. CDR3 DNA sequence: TGTGCCAGCCGTACGAACACCGGGGAGCTGTTTTTT. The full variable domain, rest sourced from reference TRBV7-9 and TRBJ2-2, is DTGVSQNPRHKITKRGQNVTFRCDPISEHNRLYWYRQTLGQGPEFLTYFQNEAQLEKSRLLSDRFSAERPKGSFSTLEIQRTEQGDSAMYLCASRTNTGELFFGEGSRLTVL.

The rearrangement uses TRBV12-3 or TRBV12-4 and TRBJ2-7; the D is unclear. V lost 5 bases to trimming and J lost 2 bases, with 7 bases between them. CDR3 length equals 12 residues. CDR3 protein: CASSDTPYEQYF. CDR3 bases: TGTGCCAGCAGTGACACACCCTACGAGCAGTACTTC.

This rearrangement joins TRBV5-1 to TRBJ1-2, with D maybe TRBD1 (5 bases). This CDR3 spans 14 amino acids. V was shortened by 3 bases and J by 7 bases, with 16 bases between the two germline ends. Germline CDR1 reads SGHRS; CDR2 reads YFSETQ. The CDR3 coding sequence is TGCGCCAGCAGCTGGGACGGGACGTACTCTGGCTACACCTTC. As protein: CASSWDGTYSGYTF.

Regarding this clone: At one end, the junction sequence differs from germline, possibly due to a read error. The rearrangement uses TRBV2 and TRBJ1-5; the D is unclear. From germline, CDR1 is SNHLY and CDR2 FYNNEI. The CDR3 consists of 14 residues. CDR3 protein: CASGDTYSNQPQHF. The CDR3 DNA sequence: TGTGCCAGCGGTGACACTTATAGCAATCAGCCCCAGCATTTT.

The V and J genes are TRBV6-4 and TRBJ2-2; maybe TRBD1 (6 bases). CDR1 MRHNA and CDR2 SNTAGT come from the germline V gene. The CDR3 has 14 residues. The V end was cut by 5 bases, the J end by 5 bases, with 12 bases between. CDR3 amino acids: CASSKIQGTGELFF. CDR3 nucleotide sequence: TGTGCCAGCAGTAAAATACAGGGAACCGGGGAGCTGTTTTTT.

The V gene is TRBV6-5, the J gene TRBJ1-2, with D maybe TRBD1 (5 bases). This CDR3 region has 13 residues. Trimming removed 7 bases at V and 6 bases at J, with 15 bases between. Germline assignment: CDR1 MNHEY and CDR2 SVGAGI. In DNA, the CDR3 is TGTGCCAGCAAAGGGGAGGCCCAGAATGGCTACACCTTC. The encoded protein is CASKGEAQNGYTF.

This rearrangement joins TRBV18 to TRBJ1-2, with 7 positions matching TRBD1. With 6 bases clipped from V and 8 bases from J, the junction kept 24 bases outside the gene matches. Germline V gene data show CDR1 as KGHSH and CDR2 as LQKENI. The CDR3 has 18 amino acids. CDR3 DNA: TGTGCCAGCTCCCAGGTCCCACCGAAAACAGGGGCGATATGGGGCTACACCTTC. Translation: CASSQVPPKTGAIWGYTF.

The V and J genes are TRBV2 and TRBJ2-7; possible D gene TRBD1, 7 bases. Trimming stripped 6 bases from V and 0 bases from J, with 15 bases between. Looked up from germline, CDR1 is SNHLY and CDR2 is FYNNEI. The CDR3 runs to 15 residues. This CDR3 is CASSEEGQYSYEQYF. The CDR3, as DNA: TGTGCCAGCAGCGAGGAGGGACAGTACTCCTACGAGCAGTACTTC.

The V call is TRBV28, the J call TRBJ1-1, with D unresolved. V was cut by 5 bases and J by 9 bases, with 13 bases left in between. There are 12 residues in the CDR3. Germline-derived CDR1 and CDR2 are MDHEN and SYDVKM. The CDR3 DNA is TGTGCCAGCAGTCTCATTCTCGACCAAGCTTTCTTT. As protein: CASSLILDQAFF.

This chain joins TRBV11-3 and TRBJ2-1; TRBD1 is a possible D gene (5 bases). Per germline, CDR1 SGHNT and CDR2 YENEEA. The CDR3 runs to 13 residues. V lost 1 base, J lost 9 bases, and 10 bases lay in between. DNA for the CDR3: TGTGCCAGCAGCTTAGGGACATGGGGTGAGCAGTTCTTC. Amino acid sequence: CASSLGTWGEQFF.

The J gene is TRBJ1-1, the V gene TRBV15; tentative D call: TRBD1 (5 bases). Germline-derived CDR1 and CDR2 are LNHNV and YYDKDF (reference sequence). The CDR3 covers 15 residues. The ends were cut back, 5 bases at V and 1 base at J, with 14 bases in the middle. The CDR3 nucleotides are TGTGCCACCAGCCAACAGGCCGTAAGGAACACTGAAGCTTTCTTT. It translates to CATSQQAVRNTEAFF.

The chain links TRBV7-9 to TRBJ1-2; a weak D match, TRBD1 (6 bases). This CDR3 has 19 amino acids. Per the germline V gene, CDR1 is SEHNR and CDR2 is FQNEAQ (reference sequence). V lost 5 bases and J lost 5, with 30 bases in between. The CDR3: CASSRSDGHWGQGGYGYTF. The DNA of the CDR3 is TGTGCCAGCAGCCGGAGCGACGGACATTGGGGGCAGGGTGGATATGGCTACACCTTC. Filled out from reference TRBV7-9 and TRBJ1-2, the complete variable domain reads DTGVSQNPRHKITKRGQNVTFRCDPISEHNRLYWYRQTLGQGPEFLTYFQNEAQLEKSRLLSDRFSAERPKGSFSTLEIQRTEQGDSAMYLCASSRSDGHWGQGGYGYTFGSGTRLTVV.

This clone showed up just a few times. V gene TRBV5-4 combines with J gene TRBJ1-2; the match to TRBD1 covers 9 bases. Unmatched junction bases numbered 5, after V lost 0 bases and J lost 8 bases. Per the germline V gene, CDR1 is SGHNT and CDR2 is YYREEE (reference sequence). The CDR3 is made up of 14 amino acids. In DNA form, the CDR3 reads TGTGCCAGCAGCTTGGGGGACAGGGATCACGGCTACACCTTC. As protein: CASSLGDRDHGYTF.

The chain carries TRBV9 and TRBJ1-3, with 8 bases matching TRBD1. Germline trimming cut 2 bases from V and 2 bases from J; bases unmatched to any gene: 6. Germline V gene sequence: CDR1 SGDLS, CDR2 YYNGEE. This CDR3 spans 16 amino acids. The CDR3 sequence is CASSVYQTGAGNTIYF. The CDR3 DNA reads TGTGCCAGCAGCGTCTACCAGACAGGGGCTGGAAACACCATATATTTT. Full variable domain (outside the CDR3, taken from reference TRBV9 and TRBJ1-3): DSGVTQTPKHLITATGQRVTLRCSPRSGDLSVYWYQQSLDQGLQFLIQYYNGEERAKGNILERFSAQQFPDLHSELNLSSLELGDSALYFCASSVYQTGAGNTIYFGEGSWLTVV.

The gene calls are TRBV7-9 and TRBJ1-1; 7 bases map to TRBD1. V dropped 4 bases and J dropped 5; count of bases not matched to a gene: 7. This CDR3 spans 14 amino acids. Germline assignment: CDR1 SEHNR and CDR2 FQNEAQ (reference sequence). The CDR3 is CASSYRQGGTEAFF. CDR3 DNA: TGTGCCAGCAGCTATAGGCAGGGGGGAACTGAAGCTTTCTTT.

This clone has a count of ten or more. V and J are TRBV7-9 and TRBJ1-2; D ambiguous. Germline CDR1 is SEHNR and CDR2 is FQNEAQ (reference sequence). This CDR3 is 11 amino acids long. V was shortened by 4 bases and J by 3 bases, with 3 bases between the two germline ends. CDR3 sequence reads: CASSSHYGYTF. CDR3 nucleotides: TGTGCCAGCAGCTCTCACTATGGCTACACCTTC.

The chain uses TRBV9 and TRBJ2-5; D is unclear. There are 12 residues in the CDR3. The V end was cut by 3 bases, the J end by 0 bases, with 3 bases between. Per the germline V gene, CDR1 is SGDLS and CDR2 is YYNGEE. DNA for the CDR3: TGTGCCAGCAGCGGCGACCAAGAGACCCAGTACTTC. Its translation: CASSGDQETQYF.

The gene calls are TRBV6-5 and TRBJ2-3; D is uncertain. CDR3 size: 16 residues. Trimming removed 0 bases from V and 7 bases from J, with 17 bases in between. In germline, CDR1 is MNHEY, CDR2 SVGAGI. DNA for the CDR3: TGTGCCAGCAGTTACTCGACTGGCGGCCATGGGTATACGCAGTATTTT. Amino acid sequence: CASSYSTGGHGYTQYF.